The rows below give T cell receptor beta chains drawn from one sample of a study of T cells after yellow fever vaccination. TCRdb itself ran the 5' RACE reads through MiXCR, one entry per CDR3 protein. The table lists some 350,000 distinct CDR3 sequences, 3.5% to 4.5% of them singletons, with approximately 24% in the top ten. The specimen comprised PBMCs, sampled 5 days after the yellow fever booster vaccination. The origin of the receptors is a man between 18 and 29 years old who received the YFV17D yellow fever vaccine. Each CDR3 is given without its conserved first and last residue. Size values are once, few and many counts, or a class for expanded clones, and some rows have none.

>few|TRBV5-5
ASSLYEGSSPLH
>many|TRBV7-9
ASSQLRGGPNEQF
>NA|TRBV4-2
ASSQVFGQGATDTQY
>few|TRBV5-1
ASSLGGGANEQF
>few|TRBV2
ASSDGSSYEQY
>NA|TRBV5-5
ASSLSPSGGARNSPLH
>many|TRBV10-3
AISYGTAGANVLT
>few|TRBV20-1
SASRGDQETQY
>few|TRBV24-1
ATSDPGQYTGELF
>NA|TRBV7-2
ASTKPVGAGSNYGYT
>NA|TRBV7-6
ASSERLGLVSGELF
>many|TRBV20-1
SAREVTRI
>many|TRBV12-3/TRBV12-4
ASSSSGANTEAF
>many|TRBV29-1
SVEGQF
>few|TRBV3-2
ASSQPGQGVPYSNQPQH
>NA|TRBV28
ASRSGAFFSAF
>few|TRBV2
ASSWTAPGAQY
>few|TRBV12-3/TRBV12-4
ASSLRNSYEQY
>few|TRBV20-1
SAQDRVAPRVEQY
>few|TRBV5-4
ASSQTDRPYEQY
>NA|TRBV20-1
SARDLLAGHQETQY
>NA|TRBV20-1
SARDNGRGKGTDTQY
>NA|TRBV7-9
ASSLWEGEAF
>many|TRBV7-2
ASSKARAGETQY
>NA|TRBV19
ASSIRVSNEQF
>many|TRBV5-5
ASSSTGVPNTGELF
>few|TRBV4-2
ASSQDDGLPYEQY
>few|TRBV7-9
ASSLLGLAGSYNEQF
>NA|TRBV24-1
ATSDTTGAGTDTQY
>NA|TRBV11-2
ASSSGVHGELF
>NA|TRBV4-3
ASSQDSDSREQF
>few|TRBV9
ASSVAGRGLDGELF
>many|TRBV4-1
ASSEPAGGGDEQY
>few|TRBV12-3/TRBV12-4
ASRPGQGAVKLF
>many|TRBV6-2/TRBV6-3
ASSTLTGFYEQY
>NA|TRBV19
ASSIRAGDTQY
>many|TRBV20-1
SARTGQGNQPQH
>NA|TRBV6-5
ASSYTQGNEQF
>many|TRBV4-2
ASSHETSGAPIQETQY
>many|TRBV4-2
ASSQDTDSSSGNTIY
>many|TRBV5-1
ASSLTGLGEKLF
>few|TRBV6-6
ASSPHDRADQPQH
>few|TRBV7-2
ASSVLGSTTEAF
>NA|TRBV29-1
SVGQALNTEAF
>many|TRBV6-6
ASSYQRDWGNQPQH
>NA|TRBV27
ASSLQGNGKLF
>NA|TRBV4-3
ASSQGIAGGPAPGELF
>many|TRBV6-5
ASSYRRVLQETQY
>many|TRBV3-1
ASSPESTYEQY
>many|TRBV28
ASSTAGEAGELF
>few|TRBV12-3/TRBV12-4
ASRQTGHQETQY
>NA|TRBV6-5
ASRDTGGGVGYT
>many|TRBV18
ASSPASGGAGIEQF
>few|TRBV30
AWTFLQTGNEQF
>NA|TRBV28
ASRPGSGYT
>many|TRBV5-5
ASSPIQGQYEQY
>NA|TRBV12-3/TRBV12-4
ASTQGQGQANEKLF
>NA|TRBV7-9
ASSLGAVISVGEAF
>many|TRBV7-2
ASSLTLLTDTQY
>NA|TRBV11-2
ASSLLGPAGLDRGNNEQF